Given below is one T cell receptor (beta chain) in context. Its cognate antigen is unknown. This record comes from a study of cytomegalovirus exposure and HLA in healthy donors. Use of 60 Vbeta and 13 Jbeta primers characterized the PCR. This table comes from immunoSEQ multiplex PCR, and its TCRdb copy is limited to in-frame clones, with some not included. The table includes 150,000 to 200,000 clones, about three quarters detected once. Study-wide results and limits: The availability of immune exposure information extended only to CMV serostatus.

The receptor's source is a woman aged 40-49 years in good health and CMV-seronegative. Specimen: PBMCs.

The CDR3 sequence is CASRVSVNTEAFF. CDR3 coding DNA: TGTGCCAGCAGGGTGTCGGTGAACACTGAAGCTTTCTTT. The chain is built from TRBV5-4 and TRBJ1-1; D is unresolved. Trimming took 5 bases from V and 0 from J, leaving 8 bases between them. This CDR3 contains 13 residues. Germline CDR1 reads SGHNT; CDR2 reads YYREEE (reference sequence).